The 22 T cell receptor beta chains given below trace back to one sample, sequenced in a study of blood T cells in healthy people across ages (dated by TCRdb to between 2014 and 2016). Library generation was performed with 5' RACE. The sequencing machine was an Illumina HiSeq 2500. A second about 7 to 11 cycle PCR used a sample-barcoded 5' primer and a J-beta primer mix. TCRdb itself trimmed the public reads at Q25 with fastp, ran MiXCR and retained productive beta chains. Merged by CDR3 protein, the rows form single entries marked with the most common genes and DNA. Within this sample are about 900,000 distinct CDR3 sequences, with about 62% of them counted one time only. Of the sample, roughly 26% falls within the top ten clones. The sequenced sample was blood. All receptors derive from a man in his thirties or forties in good health.

V and J are TRBV12-3 or TRBV12-4 and TRBJ2-1, with TRBD2 identical over 9 bases. V lost 3 bases, J lost 8 bases, and 8 bases stayed unmatched. The CDR3 runs to 15 residues. This CDR3 is CASSFGSGGGDEQFF. The CDR3 region has the DNA TGTGCCAGCAGTTTCGGTAGCGGGGGCGGCGATGAGCAGTTCTTC.

This clonotype has just one count. The J gene is TRBJ1-4, the V gene TRBV9; D gene uncertain. The CDR3 spans 14 residues. V was clipped by 0 bases and J by 6 bases, with 9 bases between them. CDR1 and CDR2 (germline): SGDLS, YYNGEE. The CDR3 here is CASSVGDIYEKLFF. CDR3 nucleotides: TGTGCCAGCAGCGTAGGCGACATCTATGAAAAACTGTTTTTT.

The chain carries TRBV7-2 and TRBJ2-3; D unclear. The CDR3 is 15 residues long. Germline values: CDR1 SGHTA, CDR2 FQGNSA. V lost 0 bases, J lost 6 bases, and 13 bases lay in between. CDR3: CASSLAPRPGDTQYF. CDR3 nucleotide sequence: TGTGCCAGCAGCTTAGCGCCTAGGCCCGGTGATACGCAGTATTTT. Supplemented by reference TRBV7-2 and TRBJ2-3, the full variable domain reads GAGVSQSPSNKVTEKGKDVELRCDPISGHTALYWYRQSLGQGLEFLIYFQGNSAPDKSGLPSDRFSAERTGGSVSTLTIQRTQQEDSAVYLCASSLAPRPGDTQYFGPGTRLTVL.

The chain joins TRBV20-1 to TRBJ2-3; 8 bases are shared with TRBD2. V lost 1 base, J lost 4 bases, and 4 bases stayed unmatched. The CDR3 contains 14 residues. The germline CDR1 and CDR2 sequences are DFQATT and SNEGSKA (reference sequence). The chain's CDR3 is CSARVAGLPDTQYF. DNA of the CDR3: TGCAGTGCTAGAGTAGCGGGGCTGCCAGATACGCAGTATTTT.

The chain joins TRBV12-3 or TRBV12-4 to TRBJ2-1; D is unresolved. Trimming stripped 1 base from V and 1 base from J, with 8 bases between. The CDR3 covers 15 residues. CDR3 in DNA: TGTGCCAGCAGTTTAGACATCGGGTCCTACAATGAGCAGTTCTTC. The encoded protein is CASSLDIGSYNEQFF.

The V gene is TRBV25-1, the J gene TRBJ2-6; D gene uncertain. The CDR3 has 17 amino acids. V dropped 4 bases and J dropped 0 bases, with 13 bases sitting between them. Germline V gene lookup returns CDR1 MGHDK and CDR2 SYGVNS. The CDR3 DNA is TGTGCCAGCAGTGGACGGCGATCCCCCTCTGGGGCCAACGTCCTGACTTTC. Protein product: CASSGRRSPSGANVLTF.

The V gene is TRBV12-3 or TRBV12-4, the J gene TRBJ1-5; TRBD1 aligns across 8 bases. Trimming cost V 4 bases and J 6 bases; bases outside gene matches: 8. This CDR3 is built from 15 residues. The CDR3 protein is CASSSDRGIAQPQHF. Written as DNA, the CDR3 is TGTGCCAGCAGTTCCGACAGGGGAATAGCTCAGCCCCAGCATTTT.

This clonotype was counted many times. The chain employs TRBV6-1 and TRBJ2-5, with D unclear. The CDR3 has 11 residues. Trimming removed 6 bases at V and 2 bases at J, with 4 bases between. Germline loops: CDR1 MNHNS, CDR2 SASEGT. CDR3 bases: TGTGCCAGCAGATCACAAGAGACCCAGTACTTC. Encoded protein: CASRSQETQYF.

The chain couples TRBV30 to TRBJ1-1; D is unclear. Germline V CDR1 and CDR2: GTSNPN, SVGIG (reference sequence). V dropped 0 bases and J dropped 11 bases, with 13 bases sitting between them. This CDR3 contains 12 residues. CDR3 DNA: TGTGCCTGGAGTGTACAGAGGGTTCTGGCTTTCTTT. As protein: CAWSVQRVLAFF.

The sample holds a few counts of this clonotype. The chain combines TRBV15 with TRBJ2-7; 7 bases agree with TRBD1. The CDR3 has 13 residues. Looked up from germline, CDR1 is LNHNV and CDR2 is YYDKDF (reference sequence). The V and J ends lost 5 bases and 5 bases, in that order; junction bases with no gene match: 6. DNA of the CDR3: TGTGCCACCAGCCGACAGGGTAACCACGAGCAGTACTTC. Protein: CATSRQGNHEQYF.

The gene calls are TRBV6-5 and TRBJ1-6; D gene ambiguous. Germline-derived CDR1 and CDR2 are MNHEY and SVGAGI. CDR3 size: 16 residues. The germline V and J ends were trimmed by 1 base and 0 bases, with 7 bases remaining between them. The CDR3 nucleotides are TGTGCCAGCAGTTACTTGGGGAGCTCCTATAATTCACCCCTCCACTTT. This translates into CASSYLGSSYNSPLHF.

This clonotype was observed a few times. The V and J genes are TRBV4-3 and TRBJ2-1; 7 bases are a match to TRBD1. Trimming at V came to 4 bases and at J to 7 bases, leaving 7 bases not matched to a gene. In germline, CDR1 is LGHNA, CDR2 YSLEER. This CDR3 has 14 amino acids. CDR3 nucleotide sequence: TGCGCCAGCAGCCCAGAGGGACAGCTAAATGAGCAGTTCTTC. As protein: CASSPEGQLNEQFF.

This chain joins TRBV10-3 and TRBJ2-6; D uncertain. The CDR3 is 14 residues long. Germline V CDR1 and CDR2: ENHRY, SYGVKD. Trimming cost V 4 bases and J 4 bases, with 8 bases left between them. This CDR3 is CAISVGVGANVLTF. DNA for the CDR3: TGTGCCATCAGTGTTGGGGTCGGGGCCAACGTCCTGACTTTC.

In regard to this clonotype: One end of the junction is discordant with germline, which a read error may explain. The V call is TRBV9, the J call TRBJ2-3; D is possibly TRBD2 (6 bases). The germline V gene has CDR1 SGDLS and CDR2 YYNGEE. The CDR3 loop spans 15 amino acids. The CDR3 is CASSARTIPTDAQYF. The CDR3 DNA reads as TGTGCCAGCAGCGCTCGGACTATTCCCACAGATGCGCAGTATTTT.

There are a few counts of this clonotype. The chain carries TRBV6-5 and TRBJ2-3, with D tentatively TRBD2 (6 bases). The CDR3 length is 16 residues. In germline, CDR1 is MNHEY, CDR2 SVGAGI. Trimming shortened V by 6 bases and J by 0 bases, and 16 bases separated the two germline ends. The CDR3 region has the DNA TGTGCCAGCAGCACCCGTTTGCGGGAAAGCACAGATACGCAGTATTTT. Translating gives CASSTRLRESTDTQYF.

The rearrangement uses TRBV29-1 and TRBJ2-1, with 11 bases identical to TRBD1. V lost 3 bases to trimming and J lost 8 bases; unmatched junction nucleotides: 6. Germline V gene sequence: CDR1 SQVTM, CDR2 ANQGSEA. The CDR3 consists of 14 residues. CDR3: CSVEGTGGYDEQFF. In DNA form, the CDR3 reads TGCAGCGTTGAGGGGACAGGGGGATACGATGAGCAGTTCTTC.

The V call is TRBV14, the J call TRBJ2-4, with D uncertain. The germline V gene encodes CDR1 SGHDN and CDR2 FVKESK. Trimming stripped 1 base from V and 5 bases from J, with 9 bases between. This CDR3 is built from 14 residues. In nucleotides, the CDR3 is TGTGCCAGCAGCCAAGTGAACACCCAAAACATTCAGTACTTC. Protein product: CASSQVNTQNIQYF. The full variable domain, in which reference TRBV14 and TRBJ2-4 provide the parts outside the CDR3, is EAGVTQFPSHSVIEKGQTVTLRCDPISGHDNLYWYRRVMGKEIKFLLHFVKESKQDESGMPNNRFLAERTGGTYSTLKVQPAELEDSGVYFCASSQVNTQNIQYFGAGTRLSVL.

This chain links TRBV7-2 with TRBJ2-3; no firm D call. This CDR3 has 11 amino acids. Germline values: CDR1 SGHTA, CDR2 FQGNSA. With 4 bases removed from V and 7 bases from J, the gap between germline ends came to 6 bases. The CDR3, as DNA: TGTGCCAGCAGCTCTGAAAATACGCAGTATTTT. Translation gives CASSSENTQYF.

The genes are TRBV5-1 and TRBJ2-3; 7 bases fit TRBD1. The CDR3 contains 16 residues. J lost 1 base, V lost 0 bases, and 5 bases had no gene match. Per the germline V gene, CDR1 is SGHRS and CDR2 is YFSETQ. The CDR3 region has the DNA TGCGCCAGCAGCTTGGACAGGGGACACCGCACAGATACGCAGTATTTT. The encoded protein is CASSLDRGHRTDTQYF.

This chain joins TRBV2 and TRBJ2-1; 11 positions match TRBD2. The V segment lost 6 bases and the J segment 7 bases; nucleotides outside the gene matches: 11. This CDR3 is built from 16 residues. Germline V lookup: CDR1 SNHLY, CDR2 FYNNEI. The CDR3 nucleotides read TGTGCCAGCAGGGCCCCTTCTAGCGGGGGGCTGAATGAGCAGTTCTTC. It encodes CASRAPSSGGLNEQFF.

This clonotype turned up a few times. The chain joins TRBV20-1 to TRBJ2-1; D ambiguous. Trimming left V 5 bases short and J 4 bases short, with 15 bases between. CDR1 and CDR2 from the germline V gene are DFQATT and SNEGSKA (reference sequence). The length of the CDR3 is 14 residues. The CDR3 nucleotides read TGCAGTGCTCAATTCCTGGCCAGATACAATGAGCAGTTCTTC. Its translation is CSAQFLARYNEQFF.

The V and J genes are TRBV20-1 and TRBJ2-1, with 7 bases that match TRBD1. CDR1 and CDR2 (germline): DFQATT, SNEGSKA (reference sequence). The CDR3 is made up of 12 amino acids. V shed 6 bases and J 9 bases; nucleotides not matched to a gene: 8. The CDR3 nucleotides are TGCAGTGCAGATGACAGGGTAGCTGAGCAGTTCTTC. It translates to CSADDRVAEQFF.